A selection of T cell receptor beta chains follows, all from one sample in a study of cytomegalovirus exposure and HLA in healthy donors. Sequencing used immunoSEQ multiplex PCR; TCRdb keeps in-frame clones, though not all of them. The table has about 120,000 clones, 60% to 75% seen once. Material: PBMCs. These receptors came from a woman between 35 and 50 years old in good health and CMV-seropositive. The CDR3 runs from the conserved cysteine through the conserved F or W. D genes are given only for firm matches. Size tells how often a clone was seen (once, few, many) or the class of an expanded clone, and some rows leave it out.

d_call	clone_size	j_call	v_call	cdr3_aa	cdr3_nt
NA	NA	TRBJ2-7	TRBV30	CAWSNPSEEQYF	TGTGCCTGGAGTAACCCTAGCGAGGAACAGTACTTC
TRBD2	NA	TRBJ2-5	TRBV5-1	CASSPITPATSGETQYF	TGCGCCAGCAGCCCCATCACCCCCGCGACTAGCGGGGAGACCCAGTACTTC
TRBD1	few	TRBJ2-7	TRBV10-3	CAIRDRDYEQYF	TGTGCCATCCGTGACAGGGACTACGAGCAGTACTTC
NA	once	TRBJ1-4	TRBV6-4	CASSVALTESEKLFF	TGTGCCAGCAGTGTTGCCTTGACGGAGAGTGAAAAACTGTTTTTT
TRBD1	NA	TRBJ1-2	TRBV7-2	CASSTSTGDGYTF	TGTGCCAGCAGCACATCTACAGGGGATGGCTACACCTTC
TRBD1	NA	TRBJ1-2	TRBV6-5	CASSPRTGGGYTF	TGTGCCAGCAGCCCCCGGACAGGGGGTGGCTACACCTTC
NA	NA	TRBJ1-4	TRBV5-6	CASSPGAWANEKLFF	TGTGCCAGCAGCCCGGGAGCGTGGGCTAATGAAAAACTGTTTTTT
TRBD2	NA	TRBJ2-5	TRBV30	CAWSATSGRALGETQYF	TGTGCCTGGAGTGCGACTAGCGGGAGGGCCTTGGGGGAGACCCAGTACTTC
NA	NA	TRBJ2-7	TRBV30	CAWSAGGGGFFYEQYF	TGTGCCTGGAGCGCCGGGGGCGGGGGATTTTTTTACGAGCAGTACTTC
NA	NA	TRBJ2-2	TRBV4-3	CASSQDRAGTGELFF	TGCGCCAGCAGCCAAGATAGGGCGGGCACCGGGGAGCTGTTTTTT
NA	NA	TRBJ1-1	TRBV19	CASSNGGVSEAFF	TGTGCCAGTAGTAACGGGGGAGTTTCTGAGGCTTTCTTT
TRBD2	NA	TRBJ2-4	TRBV27	CASSLSGTSVSNIQYF	TGTGCCAGCAGTCTCTCCGGGACTAGCGTATCCAACATTCAGTACTTC
TRBD1	NA	TRBJ1-4	TRBV9	CASSLTGTGREKLFF	TGTGCCAGCAGCCTGACCGGGACAGGGCGTGAAAAACTGTTTTTT
NA	NA	TRBJ2-5	TRBV19	CASSIQGGNQETQYF	TGTGCCAGTAGTATACAGGGAGGAAACCAAGAGACCCAGTACTTC
TRBD1	NA	TRBJ2-3	TRBV5-1	CASSFRGTDTDTQYF	TGCGCCAGCAGCTTTCGAGGGACAGATACAGATACGCAGTATTTT
TRBD2	few	TRBJ2-3	TRBV9	CASSVGLAGDTQYF	TGTGCCAGCAGCGTAGGACTAGCGGGAGATACGCAGTATTTT
NA	NA	TRBJ1-5	TRBV30	CAWSDSPNQPQHF	TGTGCCTGGAGCGACAGCCCAAATCAGCCCCAGCATTTT
TRBD1	few	TRBJ2-2	TRBV30	CAWNIQGAANTGELFF	TGTGCCTGGAATATCCAGGGGGCCGCGAACACCGGGGAGCTGTTTTTT
NA	NA	TRBJ1-3	TRBV9	CASSALGAGSRNTIYF	TGTGCCAGCAGCGCCCTGGGGGCAGGGAGTAGAAACACCATATATTTT
TRBD2	NA	TRBJ2-1	TRBV29-1	CSVVKEERLAGKGNEQFF	TGCAGCGTTGTGAAGGAGGAGAGACTAGCGGGAAAAGGGAATGAGCAGTTCTTC
NA	NA	TRBJ1-2	TRBV7-9	CASSLRGPTAGDGGYTF	TGTGCCAGCAGCTTACGGGGCCCCACGGCGGGGGATGGTGGCTACACCTTC
NA	NA	TRBJ2-3	TRBV14	CASSRRQWDYTQYF	TGTGCCAGCAGCCGAAGACAGTGGGATTATACGCAGTATTTT
TRBD2	NA	TRBJ2-3	TRBV23-1	CASSQLKAGGPGSGDTQYF	TGCGCCAGCAGTCAATTGAAAGCGGGGGGGCCAGGTTCTGGAGATACGCAGTATTTT
NA	once	TRBJ2-3	TRBV7-9	CASSLGSGVTDTQYF	TGTGCCAGCAGCTTAGGGTCGGGAGTCACAGATACGCAGTATTTT
NA	NA	TRBJ1-5	TRBV5-3	CARSADRQWSNQPQHF	TGTGCCAGAAGCGCGGACAGACAATGGAGCAATCAGCCCCAGCATTTT
TRBD1	NA	TRBJ2-7	TRBV28	CASHGTASYEQYF	TGTGCCAGCCACGGGACAGCGTCCTACGAGCAGTACTTC
TRBD2	NA	TRBJ2-3	TRBV6-1	CASSGRLAGGTDTQYF	TGTGCCAGCAGTGGCCGACTAGCGGGAGGCACAGATACGCAGTATTTT
TRBD1	NA	TRBJ2-3	TRBV5-1	CASSKDRGLTDTQYF	TGCGCCAGCAGCAAGGACAGGGGGCTCACAGATACGCAGTATTTT
NA	NA	TRBJ1-1	TRBV7-9	CASSSRATEAFF	TGTGCCAGCAGCTCGCGCGCTACTGAAGCTTTCTTT
TRBD1	NA	TRBJ1-1	TRBV7-9	CASSLEVTGEAFF	TGTGCCAGCAGCTTAGAGGTGACAGGGGAAGCTTTCTTT
TRBD1	few	TRBJ2-2	TRBV29-1	CSGTGETNTGELFF	TGCAGCGGGACAGGCGAAACGAACACCGGGGAGCTGTTTTTT
NA	NA	TRBJ2-5	TRBV5-1	CASSLDTGQETQYF	TGCGCCAGCAGCTTGGACACGGGACAAGAGACCCAGTACTTC
TRBD1	NA	TRBJ1-2	TRBV29-1	CSVEDSGGGYTF	TGCAGCGTTGAAGATTCAGGGGGGGGCTACACCTTC
TRBD2	NA	TRBJ2-6	TRBV29-1	CSVVGGTSGANVLTF	TGCAGCGTTGTGGGAGGGACTTCTGGGGCCAACGTCCTGACTTTC
NA	NA	TRBJ2-5	TRBV27	CASSLSTGEAGGTQYF	TGTGCCAGCAGTTTATCGACGGGGGAGGCGGGTGGGACCCAGTACTTC
NA	NA	TRBJ2-2	TRBV25-1	CASKGLPTGELFF	TGTGCCAGCAAGGGACTTCCCACCGGGGAGCTGTTTTTT
TRBD2	NA	TRBJ2-5	TRBV7-6	CASSSLAGGETQYF	TGTGCCAGCAGCTCTCTAGCGGGAGGAGAGACCCAGTACTTC
NA	NA	TRBJ1-2	TRBV25-1	CASSPGLPGGYTF	TGTGCCAGCAGTCCCGGTCTTCCCGGGGGCTACACCTTC
TRBD1	NA	TRBJ1-3	TRBV7-3	CASSTGTGGLDTIYF	TGTGCCAGCAGCACCGGGACAGGGGGTTTGGACACCATATATTTT
NA	few	TRBJ1-1	TRBV18	CASSLIGGTEAFF	TGTGCCAGCTCTCTCATCGGGGGCACTGAAGCTTTCTTT
NA	NA	TRBJ1-5	TRBV6-5	CAVGRNSNQPQHF	TGTGCTGTTGGCAGGAATAGCAATCAGCCCCAGCATTTT
TRBD2	NA	TRBJ2-1	TRBV19	CASSIGTGGYNEQFF	TGTGCCAGTAGTATAGGAACGGGAGGGTACAATGAGCAGTTCTTC
TRBD1	NA	TRBJ2-7	TRBV13	CASSFTGVRQTYEQYF	TGTGCCAGCAGCTTCACAGGGGTCCGTCAAACCTACGAGCAGTACTTC
NA	NA	TRBJ1-2	TRBV19	CASSIAPGSRYGYTF	TGTGCCAGTAGTATAGCCCCGGGGAGTAGGTATGGCTACACCTTC
NA	NA	TRBJ1-4	TRBV9	CASSVGASWQGNLAATNEKLFF	TGTGCCAGCAGCGTAGGCGCTTCGTGGCAGGGTAATCTTGCGGCAACTAATGAAAAACTGTTTTTT